Listed below are T cell receptor beta chains from one sample, sequenced in a study of tumor and adjacent non-tumor tissue in lung cancer. Each CDR3 protein is one row after TCRdb ran MiXCR on the multiplex PCR reads. The data show 48,000 or so distinct CDR3 sequences, about two thirds seen once. Sequencing was done on a sample of distant non-tumor lung tissue. These receptors were obtained from a woman in her 70s with non-small cell lung cancer. The CDR3 runs from the conserved cysteine through the conserved F or W. D genes are given only for firm matches. Rows give clone size only sometimes, using once, few, many, or a class for an expanded clone.

j_gene | abundance | v_gene | d_gene | CDR3aa | CDR3nt
TRBJ2-3 | few | TRBV7-2 | TRBD2 | CASSSRLAGTTDTQYF | TGTGCCAGCAGCTCCCGACTAGCGGGCACCACAGATACGCAGTATTTT
TRBJ2-5 | . | TRBV5-4 | . | CASSLLRETQYF | TGCGCCAGCAGCTTGTTACGGGAGACCCAGTACTTC
TRBJ2-1 | many | TRBV14 | . | CASSQRRLGGGHNEQFF | TGTGCCAGCAGCCAGAGGAGACTCGGCGGAGGGCACAATGAGCAGTTCTTC
TRBJ2-1 | few | TRBV7-9 | TRBD2 | CASSSPRGGNEQFF | TGTGCCAGCAGCTCCCCACGCGGGGGCAATGAGCAGTTCTTC
TRBJ2-1 | few | TRBV6-1 | . | CPTSVDGNNEQFF | TGTCCCACCAGTGTTGACGGCAACAATGAGCAGTTCTTC
TRBJ2-7 | medium-sized | TRBV20-1 | . | CSASGSGVGRPYEQYF | TGCAGTGCTAGCGGCTCGGGGGTGGGGAGGCCCTACGAGCAGTACTTC
TRBJ2-1 | . | TRBV5-5 | TRBD1 | CASTGQGAYEQYF | TGTGCCAGCACCGGACAGGGGGCATATGAGCAATACTTC
TRBJ2-2 | . | TRBV7-2 | . | CASSLALGAGELFF | TGTGCCAGCAGCTTAGCCTTGGGCGCCGGGGAGCTGTTTTTT
TRBJ2-5 | . | TRBV29-1 | . | CSVYAGGETLYF | TGCAGCGTTTATGCGGGCGGAGAGACCCTGTACTTC
TRBJ1-2 | . | TRBV5-4 | . | CASGLGGPGVAGYTF | TGTGCCAGCGGTCTGGGGGGGCCAGGGGTGGCTGGCTACACCTTC
TRBJ1-1 | . | TRBV6-5 | TRBD1 | CAISYSLTGGLNTEAFF | TGTGCCATCAGTTACTCCCTGACAGGGGGATTGAACACTGAAGCTTTCTTT
TRBJ2-1 | . | TRBV11-3 | . | CATRSDGNNEANEQFF | TGTGCCACCAGATCAGACGGGAACAATGAGGCGAATGAGCAGTTCTTC
TRBJ1-2 | . | TRBV6-5 | TRBD1 | CASSYQTGTGHYGYSF | TGTGCCAGTAGTTATCAAACCGGGACAGGTCACTATGGCTACAGCTTC
TRBJ1-1 | . | TRBV5-6 | . | CASTNNPHIRSGAFF | TGTGCCAGCACCAATAACCCCCACATACGGTCTGGAGCTTTCTTT
TRBJ2-3 | few | TRBV5-4 | . | CASRVGGTTSRDTQYF | TGTGCCAGCAGGGTAGGAGGCACCACTAGCCGAGATACGCAGTATTTT
TRBJ2-7 | few | TRBV4-1 | . | CASSQACSSSYEQYF | TGCGCCAGCAGCCAAGCGTGTTCAAGCTCCTACGAGCAGTACTTC
TRBJ2-7 | many | TRBV11-2 | . | CASSLDIATYEQYF | TGTGCCAGCAGCTTAGATATTGCAACCTACGAGCAGTACTTC